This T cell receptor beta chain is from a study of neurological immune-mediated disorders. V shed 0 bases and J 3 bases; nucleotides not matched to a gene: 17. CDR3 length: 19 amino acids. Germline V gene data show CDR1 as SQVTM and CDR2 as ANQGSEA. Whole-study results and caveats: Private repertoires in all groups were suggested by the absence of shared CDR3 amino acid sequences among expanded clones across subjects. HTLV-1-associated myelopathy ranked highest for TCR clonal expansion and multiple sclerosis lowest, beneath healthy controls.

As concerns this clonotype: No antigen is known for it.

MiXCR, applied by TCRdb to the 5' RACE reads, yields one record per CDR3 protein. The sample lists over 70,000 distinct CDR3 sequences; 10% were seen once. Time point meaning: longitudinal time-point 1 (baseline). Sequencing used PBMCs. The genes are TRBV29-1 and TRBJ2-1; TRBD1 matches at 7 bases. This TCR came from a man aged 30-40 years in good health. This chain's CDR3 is CSVEEQTGHEDPLYNEQFF. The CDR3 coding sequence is TGCAGCGTTGAAGAACAGACAGGGCATGAGGACCCACTCTACAATGAGCAGTTCTTC.